Described below is a single T cell receptor (beta chain) sequence and its context. The antigen remains unidentified. Breast cancer patients provided tissue from their axillary draining lymph nodes. TCRdb re-analysed the multiplex PCR reads in MiXCR, keeping a single row per CDR3 protein. The sample carries 150,000 to 250,000 distinct CDR3 sequences, about 32% recorded once. Germline V lookup: CDR1 SQVTM, CDR2 ANQGSEA. V shed 7 bases, J shed 5 bases, and the junction held 5 bases outside the gene matches. The length of the CDR3 is 12 residues. The sample originates from a study of breast tumors, draining lymph nodes, adjacent tissues. Study findings and constraints: Tumor TCR diversity was below lymph nodes but above nontumor tissue.

The sequence derives from a female donor with breast cancer. Some clones in this sample may be carry-over from other donors' samples. This chain links TRBV29-1 with TRBJ2-1, with 7 bases identical to TRBD1. The sample was axillary lymph node tissue. CDR3 DNA sequence: TGCAGCGCGGACAGGACCGACAATGAGCAGTTCTTC. This encodes CSADRTDNEQFF.